Listed below are T cell receptor beta chains from one sample, sequenced in a study of cytomegalovirus exposure and HLA in healthy donors. Libraries were prepared by immunoSEQ multiplex PCR; TCRdb keeps only in-frame clonotypes and omits some of them. The sample holds 150,000 to 200,000 clones, roughly 74% seen once. Sequenced input: PBMCs. The receptors were sampled from a man aged 18 to 29 in good health and CMV-seropositive. Each CDR3 is given with its conserved first and last residue. Fields, in order: J gene, clone size, D gene, V gene, CDR3 DNA, CDR3 protein. D genes are given only for firm matches. Clone sizes are given selectively: once, few, many, or a class where the clone is expanded.

J: TRBJ2-7
size: once
D: .
V: TRBV2
DNA: TGTGCCAGCATGAGGGATTACGAGCAGTACTTC
CDR3: CASMRDYEQYF

J: TRBJ2-2
size: .
D: TRBD1
V: TRBV5-4
DNA: TGTGCCAGCAGCTTGCGGCAGGGGGCCGGAACCGGGGAGCTGTTTTTT
CDR3: CASSLRQGAGTGELFF

J: TRBJ1-2
size: .
D: .
V: TRBV19
DNA: TGTGCCAGTAGTATGTACAAACGGGAAGGCTACACCTTC
CDR3: CASSMYKREGYTF

J: TRBJ2-7
size: .
D: .
V: TRBV18
DNA: TGTGCCAGCTCACCCGGCGGAGCCTTTGAGCAGTACTTC
CDR3: CASSPGGAFEQYF

J: TRBJ1-1
size: .
D: .
V: TRBV14
DNA: TGTGCCAGCAGCCAAGGATCACTCATGAACACTGAAGCTTTCTTT
CDR3: CASSQGSLMNTEAFF

J: TRBJ2-2
size: .
D: .
V: TRBV18
DNA: TGTGCCAGCTCACCAGGGGAGCGCACCGGGGAGCTGTTTTTT
CDR3: CASSPGERTGELFF

J: TRBJ2-7
size: .
D: TRBD1
V: TRBV30
DNA: TGTGCCTGGAGTTGGACAGGGGGGTGTGAGCAGTACTTC
CDR3: CAWSWTGGCEQYF

J: TRBJ1-4
size: .
D: .
V: TRBV28
DNA: TGTGCCAGCAGTCCGAAACTACACGAAAAACTGTTTTTT
CDR3: CASSPKLHEKLFF

J: TRBJ2-3
size: .
D: .
V: TRBV29-1
DNA: TGCAGCGTTGGCAGGCTAGCGTTGGGGGATACGCAGTATTTT
CDR3: CSVGRLALGDTQYF

J: TRBJ2-3
size: once
D: .
V: TRBV27
DNA: TGTGCCAGCAGTTTGGGGGCTAGCACAGATACGCAGTATTTT
CDR3: CASSLGASTDTQYF

J: TRBJ1-2
size: once
D: TRBD1
V: TRBV7-8
DNA: TGTGCCAGCAGCTTAGCGACAGGGGCGGGTAACTATGGCTACACCTTC
CDR3: CASSLATGAGNYGYTF

J: TRBJ2-3
size: .
D: .
V: TRBV5-1
DNA: TGCGCCAGCAGCCCGGCGGGGACAGATACGCAGTATTTT
CDR3: CASSPAGTDTQYF

J: TRBJ2-1
size: few
D: TRBD2
V: TRBV10-2
DNA: TGCGCCAGCAGTCATCCACTAGCGGGGACCTACAATGAGCAGTTCTTC
CDR3: CASSHPLAGTYNEQFF

J: TRBJ2-7
size: .
D: .
V: TRBV11-2
DNA: TGTGCCAGCAGCTTAGATCGTTACGAGCAGTACTTC
CDR3: CASSLDRYEQYF

J: TRBJ1-1
size: .
D: .
V: TRBV7-8
DNA: TGTGCCAGCAGCTTAGGTACAGGGAATGAAGCTTTCTTT
CDR3: CASSLGTGNEAFF

J: TRBJ1-4
size: .
D: .
V: TRBV6-1
DNA: TGTGCCAGCAGTGAGGCGGCCAGTCCTAATGAAAAACTGTTTTTT
CDR3: CASSEAASPNEKLFF